This T cell receptor (beta chain) was recovered during a study of blood T cell repertoires in COVID-19. Study-wide context: Sample material is recorded as cDNA or gDNA derived from T cells, B-cell-depleted T cells, or PBMCs.

In the original analysis: Reference gene primer amplification in the assay estimated nucleated cell counts. The protocol was immunoSEQ multiplex PCR, while the TCRdb copy is restricted to in-frame clones and leaves out a portion. That table gives V, J and clone size, and the DNA gave D and trimming. The profile shows 95,000 to 120,000 clones, around 83% of them singletons. V lost 3 bases, J lost 6 bases, and 7 bases stayed unmatched. Germline V gene data show CDR1 as SGHTA and CDR2 as FQGNSA. The CDR3 has 16 residues. The rearrangement joins TRBV7-2 to TRBJ2-7; 14 nucleotides line up with TRBD2. The specimen sequenced was peripheral blood. This receptor was identified in a woman aged 70-85 years with acute or convalescent COVID-19. CDR3 loop: CASSFQPGLAGAEQYF. The DNA for the CDR3 is TGTGCCAGCAGCTTCCAGCCGGGACTAGCGGGAGCCGAGCAGTACTTC.